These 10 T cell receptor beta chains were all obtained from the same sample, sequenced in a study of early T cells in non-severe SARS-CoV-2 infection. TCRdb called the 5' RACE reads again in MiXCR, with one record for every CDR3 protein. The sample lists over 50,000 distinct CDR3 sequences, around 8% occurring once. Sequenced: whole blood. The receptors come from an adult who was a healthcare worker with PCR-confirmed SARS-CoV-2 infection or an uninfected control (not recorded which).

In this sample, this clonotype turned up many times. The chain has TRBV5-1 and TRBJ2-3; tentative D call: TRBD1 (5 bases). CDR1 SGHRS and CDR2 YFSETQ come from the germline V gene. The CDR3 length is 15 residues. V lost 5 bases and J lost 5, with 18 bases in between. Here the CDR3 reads CASSQSQGFKDTQYF. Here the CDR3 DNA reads TGCGCCAGCAGTCAATCGCAGGGTTTCAAAGATACGCAGTATTTT.

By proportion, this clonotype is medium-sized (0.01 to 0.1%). Here the CDR3 reads CSAKTGGERDTQYF. The CDR3 bases are TGCAGTGCTAAAACCGGCGGGGAGAGGGATACGCAGTATTTT. The chain links TRBV20-1 to TRBJ2-3, with a tentative D call TRBD2 (6 bases). With 4 bases removed from V and 6 bases from J, the gap between germline ends came to 17 bases. The germline gives CDR1 DFQATT, CDR2 SNEGSKA (reference sequence). The CDR3 contains 14 residues.

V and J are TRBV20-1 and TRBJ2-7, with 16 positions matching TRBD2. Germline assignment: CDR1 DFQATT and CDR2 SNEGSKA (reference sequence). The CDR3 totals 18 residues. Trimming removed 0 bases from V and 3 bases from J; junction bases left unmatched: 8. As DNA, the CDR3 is TGCAGTGCTAGAGAGGGACTAGCGGGAGGGCCGTTCGGCTACGAGCAGTACTTC. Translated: CSAREGLAGGPFGYEQYF.

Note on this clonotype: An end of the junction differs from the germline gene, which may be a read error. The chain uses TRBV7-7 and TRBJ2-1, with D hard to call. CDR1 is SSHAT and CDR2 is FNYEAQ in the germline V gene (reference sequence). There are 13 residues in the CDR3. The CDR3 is CASSLKVSNEQFF. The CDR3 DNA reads TGTGCTAGCAGCTTAAAAGTTTCCAATGAGCAGTTCTTC. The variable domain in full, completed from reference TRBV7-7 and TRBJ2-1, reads GAGVSQSPRYKVTKRGQDVTLRCDPISSHATLYWYQQALGQGPEFLTYFNYEAQPDKSGLPSDRFSAERPEGSISTLTIQRTEQRDSAMYRCASSLKVSNEQFFGPGTRLTVL.

CDR3 amino acids: CASRSHKENEKLFF. The CDR3 DNA follows: TGTGCCAGCAGGAGCCATAAGGAGAATGAAAAACTGTTTTTT. The chain is built from TRBV7-6 and TRBJ1-4; D gene uncertain. The CDR3 spans 14 residues. Germline CDR1 SGHVS, CDR2 FNYEAQ. Trimming pared 6 bases from V and 5 bases from J, leaving 13 bases between.

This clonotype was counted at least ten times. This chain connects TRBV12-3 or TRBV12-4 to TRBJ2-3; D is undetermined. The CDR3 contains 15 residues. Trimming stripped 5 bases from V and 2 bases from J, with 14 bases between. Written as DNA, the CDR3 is TGTGCCAGCAGTCCAAGACTGACCAACACAGATACGCAGTATTTT. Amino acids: CASSPRLTNTDTQYF.

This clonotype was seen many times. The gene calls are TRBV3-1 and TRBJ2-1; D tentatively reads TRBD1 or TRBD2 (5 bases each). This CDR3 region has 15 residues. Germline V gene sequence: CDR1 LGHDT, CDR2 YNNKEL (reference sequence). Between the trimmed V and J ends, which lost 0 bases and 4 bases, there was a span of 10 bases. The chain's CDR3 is CASSQEGERYNEQFF. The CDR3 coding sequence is TGTGCCAGCAGCCAAGAAGGGGAGCGGTACAATGAGCAGTTCTTC.

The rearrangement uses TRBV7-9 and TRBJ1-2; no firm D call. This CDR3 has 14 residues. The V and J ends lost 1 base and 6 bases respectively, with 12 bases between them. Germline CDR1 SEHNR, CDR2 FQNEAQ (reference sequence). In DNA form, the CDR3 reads TGTGCCAGCAGCTTAGTAGAAAGGCTCAATGGCTACACCTTC. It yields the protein CASSLVERLNGYTF.

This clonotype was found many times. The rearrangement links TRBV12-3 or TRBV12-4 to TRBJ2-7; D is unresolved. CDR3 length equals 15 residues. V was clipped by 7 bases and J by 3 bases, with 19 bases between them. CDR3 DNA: TGTGCCAGCACCTTGGGGTACCCCCTTGTCTACGAGCAGTACTTC. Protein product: CASTLGYPLVYEQYF.

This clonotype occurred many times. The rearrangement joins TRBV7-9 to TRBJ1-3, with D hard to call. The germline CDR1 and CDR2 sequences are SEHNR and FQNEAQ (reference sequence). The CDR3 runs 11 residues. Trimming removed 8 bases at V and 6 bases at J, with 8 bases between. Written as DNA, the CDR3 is TGTGCCAGCGGTCAGGAAAACACCATATATTTT. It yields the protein CASGQENTIYF.